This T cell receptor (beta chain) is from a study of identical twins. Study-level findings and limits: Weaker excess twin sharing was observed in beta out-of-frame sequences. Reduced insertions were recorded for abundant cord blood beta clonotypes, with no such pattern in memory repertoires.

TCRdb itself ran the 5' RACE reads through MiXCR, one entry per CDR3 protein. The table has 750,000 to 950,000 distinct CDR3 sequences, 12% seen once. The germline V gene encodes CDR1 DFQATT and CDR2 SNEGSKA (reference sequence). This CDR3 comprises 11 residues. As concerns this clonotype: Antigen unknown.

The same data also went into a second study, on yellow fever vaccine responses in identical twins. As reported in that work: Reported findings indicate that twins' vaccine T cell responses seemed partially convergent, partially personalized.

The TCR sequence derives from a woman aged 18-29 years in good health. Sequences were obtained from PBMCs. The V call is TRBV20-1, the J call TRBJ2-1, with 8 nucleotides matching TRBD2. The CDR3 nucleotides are TGCGGAGGACTAGCTCCTCCGGAGCAGTTCTTC. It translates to CGGLAPPEQFF.